This T cell receptor beta chain is from a study of blood T cells in healthy people across ages. Study-level points and caveats: Diversity of TCR beta correlated strongly with naive T cell percentage.

Samples each yielded at least 5 micrograms of total RNA. This CDR3 has 14 residues. Trimming took off 7 bases at V and 3 bases at J, with 10 bases between the two ends. Per germline, CDR1 SGHDN and CDR2 FVKESK. A second PCR, run for about 6 to 12 cycles, used a sample-barcoded 5' primer plus a J-beta primer mix. From the 5' RACE reads, TCRdb called clonotypes with MiXCR, one entry per CDR3 protein. The data contain more than 800,000 distinct CDR3 sequences, roughly 45% of them singletons. This clonotype was detected only a few times. Antigen specificity is unknown. This receptor was obtained from a woman aged 55-75 years in good health. V gene TRBV14 combines with J gene TRBJ1-6; a weak D match, TRBD1 (5 bases). The sequenced material came from blood. This chain's CDR3 is CASKGAIYNSPLHF. Written as DNA, the CDR3 is TGTGCCAGCAAAGGGGCAATCTATAATTCACCCCTCCACTTT.